This passage covers 12 T cell receptor beta chains from one sample sequenced in a study of OX40 agonist ivuxolimab in advanced cancers. Profiled with immunoSEQ multiplex PCR; TCRdb holds only in-frame clones, not every one. The sample shows tens of thousands of clones, nearly 85% of them seen only once. Here the sequenced sample was CD4+ or CD8+ T cells sorted from blood, taken in a trial of the OX40 agonist ivuxolimab. The receptors originated from an adult with an advanced solid tumor such as melanoma, head and neck, liver or kidney cancer.

J is TRBJ1-1 and V is TRBV30; 7 bases map to TRBD1. Germline trimming cut 1 base from V and 3 bases from J; bases unmatched to any gene: 5. Germline V gives CDR1 GTSNPN, CDR2 SVGIG (reference sequence). This CDR3 comprises 14 residues. CDR3 protein: CAWSELTGYTEAFF. In DNA form, the CDR3 reads TGTGCCTGGAGTGAACTGACAGGGTACACTGAAGCTTTCTTT.

The chain carries TRBV28 and TRBJ1-1, with 7 bases identical to TRBD1. Losses at the gene ends were 3 bases for V and 5 bases for J; bases not matched to a gene: 6. The CDR3 contains 14 residues. Germline V gives CDR1 MDHEN, CDR2 SYDVKM. CDR3 nucleotide sequence: TGTGCCAGCAGTTTTCCCCTACAGGGGACTGAAGCTTTCTTT. Its translation: CASSFPLQGTEAFF. The whole variable domain, filled in from reference TRBV28 and TRBJ1-1, reads DVKVTQSSRYLVKRTGEKVFLECVQDMDHENMFWYRQDPGLGLRLIYFSYDVKMKEKGDIPEGYSVSREKKERFSLILESASTNQTSMYLCASSFPLQGTEAFFGQGTRLTVV.

The V call is TRBV30, the J call TRBJ2-3; D is unclear. The germline gives CDR1 GTSNPN, CDR2 SVGIG (reference sequence). There are 13 residues in the CDR3. Deletions cut 0 bases from V and 5 bases from J, with 9 bases between. As DNA, the CDR3 is TGTGCCTGGAGTGTACCTGTAGTAGATACGCAGTATTTT. Its translation: CAWSVPVVDTQYF.

This chain links TRBV23-1 with TRBJ1-4, with 8 bases that match TRBD1. TRBV23-1 is flagged as an ORF with uncertain function. This CDR3 contains 18 residues. Trimming cost V 6 bases and J 3 bases; bases outside gene matches: 15. The CDR3 loop is CASSPTKEQTGANEKLFF. CDR3 DNA sequence: TGCGCCAGCAGCCCCACCAAAGAACAGACAGGGGCTAATGAAAAACTGTTTTTT.

This chain links TRBV5-1 with TRBJ2-2; no reliable D call. Trimming took off 1 base at V and 2 bases at J, with 12 bases between the two ends. Germline V gene sequence: CDR1 SGHRS, CDR2 YFSETQ. The length of the CDR3 is 16 residues. The CDR3 spells CASSLNLRVNTGELFF. CDR3 sequence (DNA): TGCGCCAGCAGCTTGAACCTCAGAGTAAACACCGGGGAGCTGTTTTTT. The whole variable domain, filled in from reference TRBV5-1 and TRBJ2-2, reads KAGVTQTPRYLIKTRGQQVTLSCSPISGHRSVSWYQQTPGQGLQFLFEYFSETQRNKGNFPGRFSGRQFSNSRSEMNVSTLELGDSALYLCASSLNLRVNTGELFFGEGSRLTVL.

This clone was seen only once. This chain joins TRBV28 and TRBJ2-5; TRBD2 might be the D (5 bases). The CDR3 is 13 amino acids. Germline CDR1 is MDHEN and CDR2 is SYDVKM. V lost 8 bases and J lost 1, with 11 bases in between. The CDR3 DNA is TGTGCCAGCTCCTTACTAGTCCAAGAGACCCAGTACTTC. It translates to CASSLLVQETQYF.

The V call is TRBV7-9, the J call TRBJ2-1; D is undetermined. CDR3 length: 15 amino acids. Per germline, CDR1 SEHNR and CDR2 FQNEAQ (reference sequence). Between the trimmed V and J ends, which lost 2 bases and 0 bases, there was a span of 8 bases. The CDR3 sequence: CASSLSRSSYNEQFF. The CDR3 DNA follows: TGTGCCAGCAGCTTATCGAGAAGCTCCTACAATGAGCAGTTCTTC.

The rearrangement links TRBV5-1 to TRBJ1-2; the match to TRBD1 covers 8 bases. Germline V CDR1 and CDR2: SGHRS, YFSETQ. The length of the CDR3 is 15 residues. V lost 4 bases, J lost 5 bases, and 10 bases stayed unmatched. The CDR3 loop reads CASSPDSTGGYGYTF. The CDR3 DNA reads TGCGCCAGCAGCCCCGATTCTACAGGGGGGTATGGCTACACCTTC. Full variable domain (missing parts from reference TRBV5-1 and TRBJ1-2): KAGVTQTPRYLIKTRGQQVTLSCSPISGHRSVSWYQQTPGQGLQFLFEYFSETQRNKGNFPGRFSGRQFSNSRSEMNVSTLELGDSALYLCASSPDSTGGYGYTFGSGTRLTVV.

The chain joins TRBV6-5 to TRBJ1-4; D is undetermined. The V gene's germline CDR1 is MNHEY and CDR2 SVGAGI. The CDR3 loop spans 13 amino acids. V lost 8 bases and J 8 bases, leaving 15 bases between the germline ends. CDR3 DNA sequence: TGTGCCAGCGGCTACGGATCACTCGAAAAACTGTTTTTT. Translated: CASGYGSLEKLFF.

The chain recombines TRBV6-6 with TRBJ2-7; D possibly corresponds to TRBD1 (6 bases). The CDR3 runs to 14 residues. The germline gives CDR1 MNHNY, CDR2 SVGAGI (reference sequence). V lost 8 bases and J 5 bases, leaving 19 bases between the germline ends. The CDR3 nucleotides are TGTGCCAGCGCCCCCACCCCTAGGGGGAACGAGCAGTACTTC. Protein sequence: CASAPTPRGNEQYF.

This chain connects TRBV28 to TRBJ1-2, with no clear D. Germline V gene data show CDR1 as MDHEN and CDR2 as SYDVKM. This CDR3 region has 11 residues. V lost 3 bases and J lost 7, with 6 bases in between. This chain's CDR3 is CASSFRSGYTF. The CDR3, as DNA: TGTGCCAGCAGTTTCAGGAGTGGCTACACCTTC.

The J gene is TRBJ2-3, the V gene TRBV6-1, with 8 bases matching TRBD1. The CDR3 runs 15 residues. V shed 7 bases, J shed 2 bases, and the junction held 8 bases outside the gene matches. Germline V gene lookup returns CDR1 MNHNS and CDR2 SASEGT. The DNA of the CDR3 is TGTGCCAGCATGTTGGACAGGGCTTACACAGATACGCAGTATTTT. Protein: CASMLDRAYTDTQYF.